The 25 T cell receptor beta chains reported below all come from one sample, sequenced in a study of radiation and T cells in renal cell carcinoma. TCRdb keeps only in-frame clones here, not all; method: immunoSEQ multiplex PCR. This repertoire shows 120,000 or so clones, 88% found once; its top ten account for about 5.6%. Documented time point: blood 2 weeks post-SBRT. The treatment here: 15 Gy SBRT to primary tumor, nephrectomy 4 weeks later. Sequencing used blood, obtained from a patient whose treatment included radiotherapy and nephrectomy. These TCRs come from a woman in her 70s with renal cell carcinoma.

The CDR3 region is CSVKIQGIGEKLFF. The CDR3 DNA sequence: TGCAGCGTTAAGATACAGGGTATTGGGGAAAAACTGTTTTTT. V gene TRBV29-1 combines with J gene TRBJ1-4, with D perhaps matching TRBD1 (6 bases). From germline, CDR1 is SQVTM and CDR2 ANQGSEA. V lost 5 bases and J lost 8, with 18 bases in between. CDR3 length: 14 amino acids.

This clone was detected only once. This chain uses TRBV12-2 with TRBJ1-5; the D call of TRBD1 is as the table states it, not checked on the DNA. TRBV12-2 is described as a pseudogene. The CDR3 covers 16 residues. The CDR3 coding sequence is TGTGCAAGTCGCTTACTATCGACAATCCCTAATCAGCCCCAGCATTTT. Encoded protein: CASRLLSTIPNQPQHF.

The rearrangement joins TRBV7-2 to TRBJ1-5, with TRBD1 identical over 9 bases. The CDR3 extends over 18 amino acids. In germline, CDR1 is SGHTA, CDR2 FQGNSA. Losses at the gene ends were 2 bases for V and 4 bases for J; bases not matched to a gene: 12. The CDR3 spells CASSLLGQGPLGNQPQHF. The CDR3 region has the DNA TGTGCCAGCAGCTTATTGGGACAGGGACCCTTGGGGAATCAGCCCCAGCATTTT.

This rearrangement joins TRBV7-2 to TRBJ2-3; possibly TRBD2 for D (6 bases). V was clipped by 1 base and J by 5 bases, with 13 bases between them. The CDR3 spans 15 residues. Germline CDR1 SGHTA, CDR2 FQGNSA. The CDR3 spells CASSLGVGGVDTQYF. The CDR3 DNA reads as TGTGCCAGCAGCTTAGGAGTCGGGGGAGTAGATACGCAGTATTTT.

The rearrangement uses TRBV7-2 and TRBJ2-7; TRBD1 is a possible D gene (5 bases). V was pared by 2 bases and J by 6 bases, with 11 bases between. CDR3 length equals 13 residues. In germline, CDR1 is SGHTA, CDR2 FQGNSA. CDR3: CASSLYERGEQYF. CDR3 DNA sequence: TGTGCCAGCAGCTTATACGAAAGGGGCGAGCAGTACTTC.

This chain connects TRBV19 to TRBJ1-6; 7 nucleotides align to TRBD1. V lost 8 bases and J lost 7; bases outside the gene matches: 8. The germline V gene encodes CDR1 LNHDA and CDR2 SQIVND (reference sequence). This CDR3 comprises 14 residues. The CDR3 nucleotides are TGTGCCAGTGGGAGACAGGGTAACAATTCACCCCTCCACTTT. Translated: CASGRQGNNSPLHF.

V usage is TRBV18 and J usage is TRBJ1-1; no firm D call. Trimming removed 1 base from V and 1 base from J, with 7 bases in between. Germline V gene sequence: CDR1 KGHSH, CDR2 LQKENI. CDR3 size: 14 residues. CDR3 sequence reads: CASSPQGPNTEAFF. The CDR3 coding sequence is TGTGCCAGCTCACCACAGGGCCCGAACACTGAAGCTTTCTTT.

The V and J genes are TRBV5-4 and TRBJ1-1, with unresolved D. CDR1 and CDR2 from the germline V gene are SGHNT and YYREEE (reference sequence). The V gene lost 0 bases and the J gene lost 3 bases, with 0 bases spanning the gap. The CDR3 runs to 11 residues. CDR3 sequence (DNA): TGTGCCAGCAGCTTGGACACTGAAGCTTTCTTT. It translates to CASSLDTEAFF.

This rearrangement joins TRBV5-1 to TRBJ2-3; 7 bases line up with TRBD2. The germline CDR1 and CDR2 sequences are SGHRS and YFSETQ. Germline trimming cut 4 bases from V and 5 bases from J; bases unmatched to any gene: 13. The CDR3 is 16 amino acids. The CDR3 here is CASSGLGGRGEDTQYF. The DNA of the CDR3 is TGCGCCAGCAGCGGGTTAGGCGGGAGAGGAGAAGATACGCAGTATTTT.

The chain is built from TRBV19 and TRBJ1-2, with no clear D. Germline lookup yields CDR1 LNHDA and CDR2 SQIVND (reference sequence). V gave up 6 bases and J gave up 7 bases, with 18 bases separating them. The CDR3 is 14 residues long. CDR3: CASRMSGFGPGYTF. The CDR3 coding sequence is TGTGCCAGTAGGATGTCAGGCTTTGGCCCTGGCTACACCTTC.

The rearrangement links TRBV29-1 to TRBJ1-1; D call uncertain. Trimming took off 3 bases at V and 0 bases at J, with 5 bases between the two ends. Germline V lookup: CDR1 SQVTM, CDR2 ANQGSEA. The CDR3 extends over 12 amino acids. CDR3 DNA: TGCAGCGTTGAGGGCATGAACACTGAAGCTTTCTTT. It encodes CSVEGMNTEAFF.

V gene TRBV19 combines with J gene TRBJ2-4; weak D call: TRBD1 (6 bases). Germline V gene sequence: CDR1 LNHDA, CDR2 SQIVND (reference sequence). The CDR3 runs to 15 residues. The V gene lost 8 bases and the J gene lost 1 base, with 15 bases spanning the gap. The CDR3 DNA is TGTGCCAGTGGGGGCAGGGTTGAGGCCAAAAACATTCAGTACTTC. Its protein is CASGGRVEAKNIQYF.

CDR3 amino acids: CASSIGQGAGGYTF. The CDR3 DNA reads TGTGCCAGCAGCATAGGACAGGGGGCCGGTGGCTACACCTTC. This chain connects TRBV5-6 to TRBJ1-2; TRBD1 matches 11 bases. In germline, CDR1 is SGHDT, CDR2 YYEEEE. The CDR3 extends over 14 amino acids. Trimming took 4 bases from V and 7 from J; bases not matched to a gene: 6. The whole variable domain, remainder taken from reference TRBV5-6 and TRBJ1-2, is DAGVTQSPTHLIKTRGQQVTLRCSPKSGHDTVSWYQQALGQGPQFIFQYYEEEERQRGNFPDRFSGHQFPNYSSELNVNALLLGDSALYLCASSIGQGAGGYTFGSGTRLTVV.

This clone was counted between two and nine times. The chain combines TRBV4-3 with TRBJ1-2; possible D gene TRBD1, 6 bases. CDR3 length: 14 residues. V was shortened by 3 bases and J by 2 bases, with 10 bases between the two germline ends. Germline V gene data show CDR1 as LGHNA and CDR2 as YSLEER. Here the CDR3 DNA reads TGCGCCAGCAGCCACTACAGGGAAAACTATGGCTACACCTTC. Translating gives CASSHYRENYGYTF.

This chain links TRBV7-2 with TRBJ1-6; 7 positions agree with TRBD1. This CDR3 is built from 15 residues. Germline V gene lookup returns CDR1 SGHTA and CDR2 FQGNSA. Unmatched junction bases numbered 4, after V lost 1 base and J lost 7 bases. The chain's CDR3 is CASSLGDSRNSPLHF. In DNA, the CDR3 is TGTGCCAGCAGCTTAGGGGACAGTCGAAATTCACCCCTCCACTTT.

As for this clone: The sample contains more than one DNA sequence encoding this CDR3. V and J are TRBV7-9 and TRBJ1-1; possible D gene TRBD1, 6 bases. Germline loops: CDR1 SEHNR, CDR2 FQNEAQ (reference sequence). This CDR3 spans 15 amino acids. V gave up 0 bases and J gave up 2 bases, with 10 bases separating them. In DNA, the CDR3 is TGTGCCAGCAGCTTAGCGGGGGGCCCAAACACTGAAGCTTTCTTT. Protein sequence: CASSLAGGPNTEAFF.

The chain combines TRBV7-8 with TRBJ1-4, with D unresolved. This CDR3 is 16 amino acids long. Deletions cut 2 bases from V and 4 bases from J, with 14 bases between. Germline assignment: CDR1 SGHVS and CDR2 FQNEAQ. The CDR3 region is CASSLYSVWRNEKLFF. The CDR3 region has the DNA TGTGCCAGCAGCTTATATTCGGTCTGGCGTAATGAAAAACTGTTTTTT.

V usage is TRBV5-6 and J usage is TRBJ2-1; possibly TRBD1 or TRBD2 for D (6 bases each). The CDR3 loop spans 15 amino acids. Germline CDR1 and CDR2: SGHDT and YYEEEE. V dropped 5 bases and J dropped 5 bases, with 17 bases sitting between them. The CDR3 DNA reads TGTGCCAGCAGAGGCTTGGGGGCGGGAAACAATGAGCAGTTCTTC. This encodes CASRGLGAGNNEQFF.

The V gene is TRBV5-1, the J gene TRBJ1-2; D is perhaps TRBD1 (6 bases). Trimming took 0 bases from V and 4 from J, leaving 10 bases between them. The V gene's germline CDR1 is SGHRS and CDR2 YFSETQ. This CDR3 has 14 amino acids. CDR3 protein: CASSLEQGGYGYTF. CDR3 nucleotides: TGCGCCAGCAGCTTGGAACAGGGAGGCTATGGCTACACCTTC.

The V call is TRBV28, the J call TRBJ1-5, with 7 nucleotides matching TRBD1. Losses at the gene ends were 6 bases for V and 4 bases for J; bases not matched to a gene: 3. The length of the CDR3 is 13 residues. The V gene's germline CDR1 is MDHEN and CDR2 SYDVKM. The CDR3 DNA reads TGTGCCAGCAGGGAACAGGGGAATCAGCCCCAGCATTTT. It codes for CASREQGNQPQHF. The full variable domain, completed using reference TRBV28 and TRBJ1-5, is DVKVTQSSRYLVKRTGEKVFLECVQDMDHENMFWYRQDPGLGLRLIYFSYDVKMKEKGDIPEGYSVSREKKERFSLILESASTNQTSMYLCASREQGNQPQHFGDGTRLSIL.

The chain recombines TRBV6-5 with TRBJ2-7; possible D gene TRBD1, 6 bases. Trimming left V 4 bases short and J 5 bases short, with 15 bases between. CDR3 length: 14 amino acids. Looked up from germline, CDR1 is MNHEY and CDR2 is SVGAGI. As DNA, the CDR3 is TGTGCCAGCAGTTTGGGACACCCAAGGGACGAGCAGTACTTC. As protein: CASSLGHPRDEQYF.

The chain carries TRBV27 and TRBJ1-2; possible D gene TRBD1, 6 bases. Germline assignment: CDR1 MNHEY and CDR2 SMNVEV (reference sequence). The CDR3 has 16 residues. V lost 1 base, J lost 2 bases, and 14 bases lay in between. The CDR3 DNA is TGTGCCAGCAGTTTATGGGCCTGGGGGCAGAACTATGGCTACACCTTC. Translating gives CASSLWAWGQNYGYTF.

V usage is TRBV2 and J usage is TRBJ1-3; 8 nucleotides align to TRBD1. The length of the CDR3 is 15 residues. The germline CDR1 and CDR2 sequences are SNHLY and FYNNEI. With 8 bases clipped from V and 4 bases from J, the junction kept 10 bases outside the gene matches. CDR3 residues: CASSARQGAGNTIYF. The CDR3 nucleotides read TGTGCCAGCTCGGCGAGGCAGGGGGCGGGAAACACCATATATTTT.

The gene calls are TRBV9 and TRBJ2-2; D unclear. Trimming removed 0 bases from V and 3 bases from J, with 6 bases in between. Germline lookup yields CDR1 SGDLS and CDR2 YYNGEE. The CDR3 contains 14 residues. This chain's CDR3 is CASSVDPYTGELFF. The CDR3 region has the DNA TGTGCCAGCAGCGTAGACCCTTACACCGGGGAGCTGTTTTTT.

The CDR3 reads CASISTRSYNEQFF. The CDR3 nucleotides read TGTGCCAGCATTAGTACTCGCTCCTACAATGAGCAGTTCTTC. The chain employs TRBV28 and TRBJ2-1; D is unclear. The CDR3 has 14 amino acids. V dropped 7 bases and J dropped 0 bases, with 10 bases sitting between them. Germline CDR1 is MDHEN and CDR2 is SYDVKM.